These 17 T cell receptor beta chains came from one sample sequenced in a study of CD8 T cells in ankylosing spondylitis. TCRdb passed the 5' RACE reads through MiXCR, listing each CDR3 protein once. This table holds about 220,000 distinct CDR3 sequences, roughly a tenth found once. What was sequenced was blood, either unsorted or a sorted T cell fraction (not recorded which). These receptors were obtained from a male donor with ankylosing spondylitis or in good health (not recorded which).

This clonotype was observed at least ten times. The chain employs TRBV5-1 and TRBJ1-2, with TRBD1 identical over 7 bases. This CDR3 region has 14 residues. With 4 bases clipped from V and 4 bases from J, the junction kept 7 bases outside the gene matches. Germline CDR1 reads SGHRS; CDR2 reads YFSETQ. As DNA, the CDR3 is TGCGCCAGCAGCAGCCACCGGGACAGCTATGGCTACACCTTC. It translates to CASSSHRDSYGYTF.

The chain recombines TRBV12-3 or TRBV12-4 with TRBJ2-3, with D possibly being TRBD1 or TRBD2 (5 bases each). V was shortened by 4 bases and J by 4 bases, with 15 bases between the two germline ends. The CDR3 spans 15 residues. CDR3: CASSSGTLSADTQYF. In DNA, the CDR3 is TGTGCCAGCAGTTCAGGGACCCTCTCGGCAGATACGCAGTATTTT.

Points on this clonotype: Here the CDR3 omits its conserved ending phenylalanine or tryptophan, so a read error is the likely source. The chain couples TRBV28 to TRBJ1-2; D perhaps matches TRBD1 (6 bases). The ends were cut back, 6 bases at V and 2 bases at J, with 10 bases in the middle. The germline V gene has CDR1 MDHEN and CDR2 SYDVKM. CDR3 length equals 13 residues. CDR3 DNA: TGTGCCAGCAGAAGGGGGACCAACTATGGCTACACCTCC. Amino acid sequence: CASRRGTNYGYTS.

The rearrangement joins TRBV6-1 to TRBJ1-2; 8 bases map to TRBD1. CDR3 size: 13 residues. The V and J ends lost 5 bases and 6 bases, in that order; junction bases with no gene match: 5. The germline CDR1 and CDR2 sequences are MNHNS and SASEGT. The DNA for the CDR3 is TGTGCCAGCAGTCCAGGGGGCGCGGATGGCTACACCTTC. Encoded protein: CASSPGGADGYTF.

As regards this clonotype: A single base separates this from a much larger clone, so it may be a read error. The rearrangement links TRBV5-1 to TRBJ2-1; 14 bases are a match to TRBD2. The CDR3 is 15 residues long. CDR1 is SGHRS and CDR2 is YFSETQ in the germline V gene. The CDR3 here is CASSFWTSGGNELFF. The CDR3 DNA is TGCGCCAGCAGCTTTTGGACTAGCGGGGGGAATGAGCTGTTCTTC.

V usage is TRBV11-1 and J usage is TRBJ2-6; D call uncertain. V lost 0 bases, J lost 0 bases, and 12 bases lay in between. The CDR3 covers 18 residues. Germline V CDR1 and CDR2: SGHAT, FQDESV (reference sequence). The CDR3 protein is CASSLAGSILSGANVLTF. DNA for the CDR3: TGTGCCAGCAGCTTAGCGGGCAGCATACTCTCTGGGGCCAACGTCCTGACTTTC.

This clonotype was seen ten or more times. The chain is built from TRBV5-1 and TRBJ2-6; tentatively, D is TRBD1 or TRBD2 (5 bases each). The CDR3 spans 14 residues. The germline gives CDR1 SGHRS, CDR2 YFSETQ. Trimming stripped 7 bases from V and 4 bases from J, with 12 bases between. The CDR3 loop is CASGTGTGANVLTF. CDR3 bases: TGCGCCAGCGGGACGGGGACCGGGGCCAACGTCCTGACTTTC.

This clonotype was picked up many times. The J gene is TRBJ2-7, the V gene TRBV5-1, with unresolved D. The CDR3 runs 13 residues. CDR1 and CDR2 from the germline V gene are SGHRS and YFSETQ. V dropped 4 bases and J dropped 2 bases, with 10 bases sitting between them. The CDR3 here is CASSLGSAYEQYF. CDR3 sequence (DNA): TGCGCCAGCAGCCTCGGGTCAGCCTACGAGCAGTACTTC.

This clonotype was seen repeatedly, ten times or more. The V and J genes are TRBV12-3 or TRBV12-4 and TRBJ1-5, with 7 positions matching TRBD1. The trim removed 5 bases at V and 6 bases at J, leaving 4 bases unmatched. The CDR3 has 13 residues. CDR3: CASSQGGVQPQHF. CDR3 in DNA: TGTGCCAGCAGTCAGGGGGGGGTTCAGCCCCAGCATTTT.

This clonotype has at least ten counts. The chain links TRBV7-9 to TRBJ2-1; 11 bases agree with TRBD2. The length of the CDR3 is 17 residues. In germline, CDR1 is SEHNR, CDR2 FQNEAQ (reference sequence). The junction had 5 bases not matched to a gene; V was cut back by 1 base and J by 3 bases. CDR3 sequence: CASSLGLAGGLYNEQFF. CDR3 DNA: TGTGCCAGCAGCTTAGGGCTAGCGGGGGGACTCTACAATGAGCAGTTCTTC.

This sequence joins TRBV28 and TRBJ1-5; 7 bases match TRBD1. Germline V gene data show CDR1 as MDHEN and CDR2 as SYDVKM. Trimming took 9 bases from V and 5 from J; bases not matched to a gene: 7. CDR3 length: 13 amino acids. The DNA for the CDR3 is TGTGCCAGTTCAGGGGGATGGTATCAGCCCCAGCATTTT. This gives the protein CASSGGWYQPQHF.

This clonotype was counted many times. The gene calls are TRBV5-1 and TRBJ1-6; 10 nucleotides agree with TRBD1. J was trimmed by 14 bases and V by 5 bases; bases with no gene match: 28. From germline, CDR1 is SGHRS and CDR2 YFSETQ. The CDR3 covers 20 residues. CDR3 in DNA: TGCGCCAGCAGTCCGAACATATTTACACCGGGACAGGGGCCTTTCTCGGCCCTCCACTTT. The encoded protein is CASSPNIFTPGQGPFSALHF.

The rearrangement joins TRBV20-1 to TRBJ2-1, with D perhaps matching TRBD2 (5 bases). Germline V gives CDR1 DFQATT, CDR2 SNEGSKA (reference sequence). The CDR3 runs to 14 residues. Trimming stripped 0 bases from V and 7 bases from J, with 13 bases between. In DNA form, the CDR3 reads TGCAGTGCTAGAGATGAGGGAGAGGCTAATGAGCAGTTCTTC. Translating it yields CSARDEGEANEQFF.

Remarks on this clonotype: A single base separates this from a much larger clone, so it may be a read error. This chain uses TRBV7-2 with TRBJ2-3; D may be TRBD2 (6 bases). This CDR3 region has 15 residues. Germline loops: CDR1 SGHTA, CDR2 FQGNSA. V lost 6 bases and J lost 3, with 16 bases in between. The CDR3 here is CASRSPGTGTDTQYF. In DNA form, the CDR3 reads TGTGCCAGCAGGTCCCCCGGGACTGGAACAGATACGCAGTATTTT. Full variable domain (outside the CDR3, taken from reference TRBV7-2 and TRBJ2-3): GAGVSQSPSNKVTEKGKDVELRCDPISGHTALYWYRQSLGQGLEFLIYFQGNSAPDKSGLPSDRFSAERTGGSVSTLTIQRTQQEDSAVYLCASRSPGTGTDTQYFGPGTRLTVL.

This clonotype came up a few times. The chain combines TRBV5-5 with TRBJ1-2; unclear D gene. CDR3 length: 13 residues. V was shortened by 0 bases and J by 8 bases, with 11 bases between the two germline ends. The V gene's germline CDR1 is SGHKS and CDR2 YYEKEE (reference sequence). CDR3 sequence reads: CASSLEVTIGYTF. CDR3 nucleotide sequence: TGTGCCAGCAGCTTGGAGGTGACGATAGGCTACACCTTC.

CDR3 in amino acids: CASSPDSKGMNTEAFF. The CDR3 DNA is TGTGCCAGCAGTCCTGATTCTAAGGGTATGAACACTGAAGCTTTCTTT. V and J are TRBV12-3 or TRBV12-4 and TRBJ1-1; D is unclear. V was cut by 5 bases and J by 0 bases, with 16 bases left in between. This CDR3 is 16 amino acids long.

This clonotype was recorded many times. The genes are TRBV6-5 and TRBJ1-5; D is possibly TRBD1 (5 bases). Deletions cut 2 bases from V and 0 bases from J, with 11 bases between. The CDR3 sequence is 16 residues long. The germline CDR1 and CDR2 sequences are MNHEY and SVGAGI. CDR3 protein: CASSYGRGASNQPQHF. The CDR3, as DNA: TGTGCCAGCAGTTACGGTAGAGGGGCTAGCAATCAGCCCCAGCATTTT.